The clone carrying this TCR beta chain turned up a few times. No antigen is known for it. This sample is drawn from a study of cytomegalovirus exposure and HLA in healthy donors. Study results and caveats: Using a false discovery rate of 0.05, a later analysis showed that approximately 17,000 TCR beta sequences were associated with HLA alleles. More than 150 TCR beta chains were listed as cytomegalovirus-associated.

The PCR employed 60 Vbeta primers together with 13 Jbeta primers. The assay was immunoSEQ multiplex PCR, and TCRdb's table has in-frame clones only and misses some. The sample yields 150,000 to 200,000 clones, approximately 79% seen once. This sequence originates from a middle-aged man in good health and CMV-seropositive. The source material was PBMCs.

CDR3 nucleotides: TGTGCCAGCAGCTTTAACTCTGGGGCCAACGTCCTGACTTTC. Its protein product is CASSFNSGANVLTF. The chain couples TRBV11-3 to TRBJ2-6; D call uncertain. CDR1 and CDR2 from the germline V gene are SGHNT and YENEEA. The ends were cut back, 3 bases at V and 0 bases at J, with 3 bases in the middle. The length of the CDR3 is 14 residues.